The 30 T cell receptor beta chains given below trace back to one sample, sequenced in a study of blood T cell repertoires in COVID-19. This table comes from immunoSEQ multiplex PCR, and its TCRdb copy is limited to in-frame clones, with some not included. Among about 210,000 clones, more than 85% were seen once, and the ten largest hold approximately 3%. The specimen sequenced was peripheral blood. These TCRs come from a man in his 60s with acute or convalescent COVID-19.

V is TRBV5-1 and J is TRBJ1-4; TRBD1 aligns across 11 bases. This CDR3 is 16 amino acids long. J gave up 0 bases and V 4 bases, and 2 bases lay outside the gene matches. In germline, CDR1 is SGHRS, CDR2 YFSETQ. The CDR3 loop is CASSRTGGATNEKLFF. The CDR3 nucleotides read TGCGCCAGCAGCCGGACAGGGGGCGCAACTAATGAAAAACTGTTTTTT.

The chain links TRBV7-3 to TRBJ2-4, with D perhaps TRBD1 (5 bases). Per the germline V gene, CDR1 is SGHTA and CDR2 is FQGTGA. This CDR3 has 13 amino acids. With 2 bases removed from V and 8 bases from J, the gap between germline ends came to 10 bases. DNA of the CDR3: TGTGCCAGCAGCTTAGGCCAGGGCGACATTCAGTACTTC. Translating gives CASSLGQGDIQYF.

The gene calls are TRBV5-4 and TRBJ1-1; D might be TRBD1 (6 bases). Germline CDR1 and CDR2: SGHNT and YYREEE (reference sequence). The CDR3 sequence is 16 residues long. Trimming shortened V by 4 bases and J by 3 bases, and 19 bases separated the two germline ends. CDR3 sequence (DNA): TGTGCCAGCAGCCCGCAAAGAGACAGGACATACACTGAAGCTTTCTTT. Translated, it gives CASSPQRDRTYTEAFF.

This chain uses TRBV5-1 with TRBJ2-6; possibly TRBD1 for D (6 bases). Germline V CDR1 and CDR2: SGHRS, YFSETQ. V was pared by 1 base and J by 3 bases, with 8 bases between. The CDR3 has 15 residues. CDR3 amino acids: CASSLQGRGANVLTF. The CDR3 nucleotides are TGCGCCAGCAGCTTGCAGGGGCGTGGGGCCAACGTCCTGACTTTC.

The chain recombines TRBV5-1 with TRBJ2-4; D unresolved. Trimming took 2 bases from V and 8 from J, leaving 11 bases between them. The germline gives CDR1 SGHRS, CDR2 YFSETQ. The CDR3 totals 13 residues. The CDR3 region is CASSFSGSDIQYF. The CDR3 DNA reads TGCGCCAGCAGCTTCTCCGGGTCGGACATTCAGTACTTC. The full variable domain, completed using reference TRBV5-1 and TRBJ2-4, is KAGVTQTPRYLIKTRGQQVTLSCSPISGHRSVSWYQQTPGQGLQFLFEYFSETQRNKGNFPGRFSGRQFSNSRSEMNVSTLELGDSALYLCASSFSGSDIQYFGAGTRLSVL.

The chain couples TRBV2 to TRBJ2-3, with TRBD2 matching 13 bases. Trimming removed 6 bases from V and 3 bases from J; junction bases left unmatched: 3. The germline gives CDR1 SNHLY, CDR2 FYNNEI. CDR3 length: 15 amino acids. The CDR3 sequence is CASRLTSGGTDTQYF. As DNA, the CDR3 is TGTGCCAGCAGGCTGACTAGCGGGGGGACAGATACGCAGTATTTT.

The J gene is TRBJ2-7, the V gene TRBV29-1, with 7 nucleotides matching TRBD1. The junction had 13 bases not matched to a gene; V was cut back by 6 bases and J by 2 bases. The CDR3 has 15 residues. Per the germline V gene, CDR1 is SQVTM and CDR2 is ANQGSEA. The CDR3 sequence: CSVARAWDSPYEQYF. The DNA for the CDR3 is TGCAGCGTAGCTAGAGCCTGGGACAGTCCCTACGAGCAGTACTTC.

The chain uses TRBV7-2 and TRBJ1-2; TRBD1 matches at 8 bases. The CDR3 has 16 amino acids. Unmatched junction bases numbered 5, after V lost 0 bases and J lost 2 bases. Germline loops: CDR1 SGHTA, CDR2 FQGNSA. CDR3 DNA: TGTGCCAGCAGCTTAGCCCCCCGGACAGGGAACTATGGCTACACCTTC. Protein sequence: CASSLAPRTGNYGYTF. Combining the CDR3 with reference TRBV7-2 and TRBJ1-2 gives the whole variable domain GAGVSQSPSNKVTEKGKDVELRCDPISGHTALYWYRQSLGQGLEFLIYFQGNSAPDKSGLPSDRFSAERTGGSVSTLTIQRTQQEDSAVYLCASSLAPRTGNYGYTFGSGTRLTVV.

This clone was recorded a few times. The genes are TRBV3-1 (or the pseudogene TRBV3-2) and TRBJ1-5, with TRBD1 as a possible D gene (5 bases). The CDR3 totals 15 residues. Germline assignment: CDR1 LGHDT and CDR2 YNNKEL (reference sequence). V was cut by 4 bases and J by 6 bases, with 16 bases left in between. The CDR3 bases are TGTGCCAGCAGCCGAGGGTGGGGGGGTGGTCAGCCCCAGCATTTT. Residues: CASSRGWGGGQPQHF.

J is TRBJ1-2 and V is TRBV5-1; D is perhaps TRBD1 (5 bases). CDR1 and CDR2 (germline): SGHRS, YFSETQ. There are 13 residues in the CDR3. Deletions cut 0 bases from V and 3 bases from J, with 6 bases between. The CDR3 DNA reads TGCGCCAGCAGCTTGGGGACATACTATGGCTACACCTTC. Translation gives CASSLGTYYGYTF. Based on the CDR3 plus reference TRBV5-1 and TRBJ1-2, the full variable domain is KAGVTQTPRYLIKTRGQQVTLSCSPISGHRSVSWYQQTPGQGLQFLFEYFSETQRNKGNFPGRFSGRQFSNSRSEMNVSTLELGDSALYLCASSLGTYYGYTFGSGTRLTVV.

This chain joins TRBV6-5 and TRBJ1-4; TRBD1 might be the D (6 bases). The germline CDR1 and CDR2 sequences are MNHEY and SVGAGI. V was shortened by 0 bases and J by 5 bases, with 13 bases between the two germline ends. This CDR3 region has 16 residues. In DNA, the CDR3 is TGTGCCAGCAGTTACTCGAGTCCAGGGGAGAATGAAAAACTGTTTTTT. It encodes CASSYSSPGENEKLFF.

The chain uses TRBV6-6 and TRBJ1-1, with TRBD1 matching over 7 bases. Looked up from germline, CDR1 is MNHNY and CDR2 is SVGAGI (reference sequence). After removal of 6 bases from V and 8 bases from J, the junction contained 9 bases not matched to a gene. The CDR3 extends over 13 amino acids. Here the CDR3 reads CASRSITRGEAFF. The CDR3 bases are TGTGCCAGCAGGTCTATTACCAGGGGGGAAGCTTTCTTT.

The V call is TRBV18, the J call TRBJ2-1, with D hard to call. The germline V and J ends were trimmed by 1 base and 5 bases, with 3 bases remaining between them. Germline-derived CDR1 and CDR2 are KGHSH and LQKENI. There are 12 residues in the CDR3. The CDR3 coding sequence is TGTGCCAGCTCACCACTTAACAATGAGCAGTTCTTC. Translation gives CASSPLNNEQFF.

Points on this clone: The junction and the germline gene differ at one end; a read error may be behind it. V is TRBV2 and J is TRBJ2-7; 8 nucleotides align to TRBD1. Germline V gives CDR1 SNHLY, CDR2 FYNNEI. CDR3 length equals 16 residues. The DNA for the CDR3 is TGTGCCAGCAGCGAAGCCGGACAGGGAGTTAGCTACGAGCAGTACTTC. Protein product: CASSEAGQGVSYEQYF.

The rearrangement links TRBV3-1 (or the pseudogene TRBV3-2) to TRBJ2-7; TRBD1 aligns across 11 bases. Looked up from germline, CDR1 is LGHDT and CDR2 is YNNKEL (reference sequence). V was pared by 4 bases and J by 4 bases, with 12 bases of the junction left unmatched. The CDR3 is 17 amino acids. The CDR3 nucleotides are TGTGCCAGCAGCCCCAAATTCGGGGACAGGGGGTGGTACGAGCAGTACTTC. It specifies CASSPKFGDRGWYEQYF.

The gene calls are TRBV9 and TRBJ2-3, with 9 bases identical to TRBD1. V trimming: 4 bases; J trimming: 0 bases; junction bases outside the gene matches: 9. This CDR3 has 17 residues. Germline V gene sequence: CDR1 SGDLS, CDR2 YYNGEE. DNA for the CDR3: TGTGCCAGCAGCAAAAGGACAGGGGAATTCAGCACAGATACGCAGTATTTT. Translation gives CASSKRTGEFSTDTQYF.

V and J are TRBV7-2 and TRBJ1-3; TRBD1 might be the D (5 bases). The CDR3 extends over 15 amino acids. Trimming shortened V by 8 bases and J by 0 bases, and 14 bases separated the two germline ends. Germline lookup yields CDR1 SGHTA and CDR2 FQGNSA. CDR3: CASGSSGGSGNTIYF. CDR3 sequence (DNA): TGTGCCAGCGGCTCATCCGGGGGCTCTGGAAACACCATATATTTT. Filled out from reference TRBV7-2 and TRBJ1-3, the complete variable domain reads GAGVSQSPSNKVTEKGKDVELRCDPISGHTALYWYRQSLGQGLEFLIYFQGNSAPDKSGLPSDRFSAERTGGSVSTLTIQRTQQEDSAVYLCASGSSGGSGNTIYFGEGSWLTVV.

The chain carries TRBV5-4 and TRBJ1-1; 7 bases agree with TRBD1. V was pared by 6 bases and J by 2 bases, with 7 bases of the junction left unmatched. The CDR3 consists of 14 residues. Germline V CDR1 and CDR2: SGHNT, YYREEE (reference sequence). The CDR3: CASTFGTANTEAFF. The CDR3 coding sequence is TGTGCCAGCACCTTCGGGACAGCTAACACTGAAGCTTTCTTT. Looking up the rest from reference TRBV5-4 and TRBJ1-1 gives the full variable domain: ETGVTQSPTHLIKTRGQQVTLRCSSQSGHNTVSWYQQALGQGPQFIFQYYREEENGRGNFPPRFSGLQFPNYSSELNVNALELDDSALYLCASTFGTANTEAFFGQGTRLTVV.

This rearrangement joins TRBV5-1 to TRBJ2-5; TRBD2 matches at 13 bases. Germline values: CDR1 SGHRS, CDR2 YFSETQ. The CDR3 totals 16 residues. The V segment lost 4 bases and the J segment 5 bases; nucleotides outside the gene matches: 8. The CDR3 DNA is TGCGCCAGCAGCATTCGACTAGCGGGGGGCGGGGAGACCCAGTACTTC. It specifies CASSIRLAGGGETQYF.

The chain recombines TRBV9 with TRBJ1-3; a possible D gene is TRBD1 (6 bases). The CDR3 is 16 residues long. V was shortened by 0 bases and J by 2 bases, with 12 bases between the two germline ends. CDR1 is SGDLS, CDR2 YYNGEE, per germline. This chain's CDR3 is CASSVVAGEAGNTIYF. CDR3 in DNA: TGTGCCAGCAGCGTAGTGGCAGGGGAAGCTGGAAACACCATATATTTT.

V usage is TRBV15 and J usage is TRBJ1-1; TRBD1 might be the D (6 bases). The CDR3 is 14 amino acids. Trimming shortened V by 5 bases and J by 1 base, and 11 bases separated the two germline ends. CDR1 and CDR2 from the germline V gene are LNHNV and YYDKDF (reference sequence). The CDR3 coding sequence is TGTGCCACCAGCGGGAGACAGGCGAACACTGAAGCTTTCTTT. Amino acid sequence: CATSGRQANTEAFF.

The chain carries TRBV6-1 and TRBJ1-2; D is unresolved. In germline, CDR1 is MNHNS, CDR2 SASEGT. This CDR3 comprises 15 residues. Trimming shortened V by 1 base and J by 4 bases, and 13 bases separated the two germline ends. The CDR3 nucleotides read TGTGCCAGCAGTGAAGGAGAGATCACCCTCTATGGCTACACCTTC. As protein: CASSEGEITLYGYTF.

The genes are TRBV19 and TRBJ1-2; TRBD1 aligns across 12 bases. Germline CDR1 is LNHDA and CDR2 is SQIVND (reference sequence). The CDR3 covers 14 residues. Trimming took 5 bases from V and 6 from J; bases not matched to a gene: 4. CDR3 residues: CASSAGQGANGYTF. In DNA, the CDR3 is TGTGCCAGTAGTGCGGGACAGGGGGCGAATGGCTACACCTTC.

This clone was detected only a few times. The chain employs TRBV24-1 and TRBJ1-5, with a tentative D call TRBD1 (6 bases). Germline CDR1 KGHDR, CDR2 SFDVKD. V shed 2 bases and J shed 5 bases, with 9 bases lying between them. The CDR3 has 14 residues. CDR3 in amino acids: CATSDSGGDQPQHF. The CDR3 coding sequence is TGTGCCACCAGTGATTCTGGGGGCGATCAGCCCCAGCATTTT.

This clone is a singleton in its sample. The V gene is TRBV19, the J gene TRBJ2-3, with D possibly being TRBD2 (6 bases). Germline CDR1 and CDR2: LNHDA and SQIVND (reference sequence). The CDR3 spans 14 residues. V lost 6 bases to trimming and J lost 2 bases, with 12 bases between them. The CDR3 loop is CASRRGTLTDTQYF. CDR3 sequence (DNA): TGTGCCAGTAGGAGAGGGACTCTCACAGATACGCAGTATTTT.

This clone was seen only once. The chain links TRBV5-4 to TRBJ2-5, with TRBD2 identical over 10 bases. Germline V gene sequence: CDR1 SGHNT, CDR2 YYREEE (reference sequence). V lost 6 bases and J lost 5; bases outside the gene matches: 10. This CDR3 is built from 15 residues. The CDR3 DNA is TGTGCCAGCATGGCTAGCGGGGGCCCGGGGGAGACCCAGTACTTC. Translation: CASMASGGPGETQYF.

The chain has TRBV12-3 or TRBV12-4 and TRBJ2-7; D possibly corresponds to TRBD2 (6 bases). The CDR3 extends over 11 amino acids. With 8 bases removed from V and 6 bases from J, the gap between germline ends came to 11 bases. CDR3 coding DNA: TGTGCCAGCGCGACTAGTGGCGAGCAGTACTTC. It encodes CASATSGEQYF.

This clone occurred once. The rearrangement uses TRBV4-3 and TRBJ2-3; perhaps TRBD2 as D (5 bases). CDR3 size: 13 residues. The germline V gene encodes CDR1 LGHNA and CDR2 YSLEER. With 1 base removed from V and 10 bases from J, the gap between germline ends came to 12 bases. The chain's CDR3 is CASSQGLAPSQYF. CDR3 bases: TGCGCCAGCAGCCAAGGTCTAGCACCCTCGCAGTATTTT.

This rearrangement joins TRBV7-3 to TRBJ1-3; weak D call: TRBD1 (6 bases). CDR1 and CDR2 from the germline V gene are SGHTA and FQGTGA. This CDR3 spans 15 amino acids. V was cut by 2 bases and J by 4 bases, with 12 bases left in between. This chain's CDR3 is CASSLGGARGNTIYF. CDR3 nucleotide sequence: TGTGCCAGCAGCTTAGGGGGGGCAAGAGGAAACACCATATATTTT.

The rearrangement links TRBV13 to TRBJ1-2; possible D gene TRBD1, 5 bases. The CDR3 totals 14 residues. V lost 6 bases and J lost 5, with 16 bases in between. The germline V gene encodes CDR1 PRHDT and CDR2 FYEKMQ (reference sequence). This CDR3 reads CASRHTGTLYGYTF. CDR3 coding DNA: TGTGCCAGCAGACACACCGGGACTCTTTATGGCTACACCTTC.